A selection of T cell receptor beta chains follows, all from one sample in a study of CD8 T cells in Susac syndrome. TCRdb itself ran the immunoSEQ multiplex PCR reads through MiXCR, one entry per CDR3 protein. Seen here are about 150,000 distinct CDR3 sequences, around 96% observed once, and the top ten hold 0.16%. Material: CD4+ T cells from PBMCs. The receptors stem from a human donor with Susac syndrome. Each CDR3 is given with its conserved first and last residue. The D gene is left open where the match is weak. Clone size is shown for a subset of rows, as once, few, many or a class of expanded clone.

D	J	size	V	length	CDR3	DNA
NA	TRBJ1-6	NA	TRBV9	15	CASSVGSGRNSPLHF	TGTGCCAGCAGCGTTGGGTCCGGGAGGAATTCACCCCTCCACTTT
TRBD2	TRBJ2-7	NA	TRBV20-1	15	CSAEKEAGSSYEQYF	TGCAGTGCTGAAAAAGAAGCGGGGAGCTCCTACGAGCAGTACTTC
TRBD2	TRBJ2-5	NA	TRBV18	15	CASSGLAGVQETQYF	TGTGCCAGCTCAGGACTAGCGGGGGTCCAAGAGACCCAGTACTTC
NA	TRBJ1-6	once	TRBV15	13	CATSRASASPLHF	TGTGCCACCAGCAGAGCTTCCGCTTCACCCCTCCACTTT
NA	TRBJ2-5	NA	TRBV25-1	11	CAIPSLETQYF	TGTGCCATCCCTAGTTTAGAGACCCAGTACTTC
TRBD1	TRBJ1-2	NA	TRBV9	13	CASSPTGSYGYTF	TGTGCCAGCAGCCCGACAGGGTCCTATGGCTACACCTTC
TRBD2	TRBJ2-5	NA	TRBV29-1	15	CSVASGSGNQETQYF	TGCAGCGTTGCCTCGGGTAGCGGGAACCAAGAGACCCAGTACTTC
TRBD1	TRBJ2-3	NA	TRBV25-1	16	CASSGSGTGGPDTQYF	TGTGCCAGCAGTGGATCCGGGACAGGGGGACCAGATACGCAGTATTTT
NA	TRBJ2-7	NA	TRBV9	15	CASSVSGLRGGEQYF	TGTGCCAGCAGCGTATCCGGCTTGAGAGGCGGCGAGCAGTACTTC
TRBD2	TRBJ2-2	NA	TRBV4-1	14	CASAAGGHTGELFF	TGCGCCAGCGCGGCGGGGGGGCACACCGGGGAGCTGTTTTTT
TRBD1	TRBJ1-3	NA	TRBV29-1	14	CSVGTANSGNTIYF	TGCAGCGTGGGGACAGCGAACTCTGGAAACACCATATATTTT
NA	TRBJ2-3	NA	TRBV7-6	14	CASSPNPFADTQYF	TGTGCCAGCAGCCCAAACCCTTTCGCAGATACGCAGTATTTT
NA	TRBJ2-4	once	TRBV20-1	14	CSATRGGVKNIQYF	TGCAGTGCCACCCGAGGGGGAGTCAAAAACATTCAGTACTTC
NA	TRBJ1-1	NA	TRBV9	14	CASSVDSLFTEAFF	TGTGCCAGCAGCGTAGATTCCCTGTTCACTGAAGCTTTCTTT
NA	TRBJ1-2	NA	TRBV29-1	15	CSVSVPRTANYGYTF	TGCAGCGTTTCTGTGCCGAGGACAGCTAACTATGGCTACACCTTC
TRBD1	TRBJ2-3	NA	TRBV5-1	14	CASSVGQYTDTQYF	TGCGCCAGCAGTGTGGGACAGTACACAGATACGCAGTATTTT
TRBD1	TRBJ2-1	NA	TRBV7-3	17	CASSPIPGQGENNEQFF	TGTGCCAGCAGCCCCATACCGGGACAGGGGGAGAACAATGAGCAGTTCTTC
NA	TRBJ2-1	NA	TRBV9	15	CASSLPGPRNNEQFF	TGTGCCAGCAGCCTCCCGGGGCCTCGCAACAATGAGCAGTTCTTC
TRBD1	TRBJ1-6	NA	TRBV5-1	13	CASSLADREPLHF	TGCGCCAGCAGCCTTGCCGACAGGGAACCCCTCCACTTT
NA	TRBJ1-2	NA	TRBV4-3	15	CASSQELSGFYGYTF	TGCGCCAGCAGCCAAGAATTATCGGGATTCTATGGCTACACCTTC
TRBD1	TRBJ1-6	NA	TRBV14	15	CASSLGGTGRSPLHF	TGTGCCAGCAGCCTCGGGGGGACAGGGAGGTCACCCCTCCACTTT
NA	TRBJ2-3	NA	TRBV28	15	CASSSGGHDTDTQYF	TGTGCCAGCAGTTCTGGGGGGCACGACACAGATACGCAGTATTTT
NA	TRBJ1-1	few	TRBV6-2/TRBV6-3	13	CASSYRGNTEAFF	TGTGCCAGCAGTTACCGGGGTAACACTGAAGCTTTCTTT
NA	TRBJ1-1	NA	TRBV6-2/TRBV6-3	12	CASRVGNTEAFF	TGTGCCAGCAGAGTCGGGAACACTGAAGCTTTCTTT